The present T cell receptor beta chain was sequenced within a study of Ad26.COV2.S vaccination and SARS-CoV-2 variants. Whole-study context: Donor participated within the Ad26.COV2.S arm of the COV1001 trial.

Method: immunoSEQ multiplex PCR; TCRdb's copy keeps in-frame clones and lacks some. This table holds about 440,000 clones, around 85% found once. Notes on the study in general: Reported post-vaccination CD8+ and CD4+ T cell responses to spike showed substantial breadth.

In regard to this clone: Its antigen is not known.

This CDR3 has 14 amino acids. CDR1 SNHLY and CDR2 FYNNEI come from the germline V gene. The V gene lost 1 base and the J gene lost 3 bases, with 9 bases spanning the gap. Treatment given: 15 to 20 received Ad26.COV2.S at low or high dose, single or two shots; 5 received placebo; per-sample allocation not given. Samples were taken on day 63 after the first vaccine or placebo injection. This sequence originates from a person aged 18-65 years who received the Ad26.COV2.S COVID-19 vaccine or a placebo. The source material was peripheral blood, sampled in a trial of Ad26.COV2.S vaccine versus placebo. The chain recombines TRBV2 with TRBJ1-1, with a weak D call TRBD1 (5 bases). Here the CDR3 DNA reads TGTGCCAGCAGTGAAGTGATGGGGGACACTGAAGCTTTCTTT. It translates to CASSEVMGDTEAFF.